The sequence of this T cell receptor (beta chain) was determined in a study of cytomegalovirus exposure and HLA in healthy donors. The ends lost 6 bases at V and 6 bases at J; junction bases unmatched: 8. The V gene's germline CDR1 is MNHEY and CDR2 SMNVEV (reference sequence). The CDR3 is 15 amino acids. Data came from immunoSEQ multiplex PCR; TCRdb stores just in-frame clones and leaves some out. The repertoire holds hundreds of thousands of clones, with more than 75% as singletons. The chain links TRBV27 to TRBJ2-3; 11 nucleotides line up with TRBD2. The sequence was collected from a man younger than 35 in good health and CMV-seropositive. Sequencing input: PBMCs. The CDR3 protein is CASRETLAGVDTQYF. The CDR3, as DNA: TGTGCCAGCAGGGAGACACTAGCGGGAGTGGATACGCAGTATTTT.